This TCR beta chain was observed in a study of blood T cell repertoires in COVID-19. Turning to the study itself: Sites in the United States, Italy and Spain provided acute and convalescent COVID-19 samples. Nucleic acid was either cDNA or gDNA, and it came from T cells, B-cell-depleted T cells, or PBMCs.

The V and J ends lost 3 bases and 2 bases, in that order; junction bases with no gene match: 5. The CDR3 extends over 15 amino acids. The germline V gene encodes CDR1 LNHDA and CDR2 SQIVND (reference sequence). Authors' processing steps: The assay estimated nucleated cells by amplifying reference gene primers. Profiling relied on immunoSEQ multiplex PCR, and the TCRdb table lists in-frame clones only, not all of them. The V and J calls and clone size come from that table; D and trimming were worked out from the DNA. The table records about 44,000 clones, approximately 88% of them present only once. The sample was peripheral blood. The TCR was taken from a woman in her thirties or forties with acute or convalescent COVID-19. V is TRBV19 and J is TRBJ2-5, with 8 bases matching TRBD2. The CDR3 DNA reads as TGTGCCAGTAGTATGTGGACGGGGGGGCAAGAGACCCAGTACTTC. Its translation is CASSMWTGGQETQYF.